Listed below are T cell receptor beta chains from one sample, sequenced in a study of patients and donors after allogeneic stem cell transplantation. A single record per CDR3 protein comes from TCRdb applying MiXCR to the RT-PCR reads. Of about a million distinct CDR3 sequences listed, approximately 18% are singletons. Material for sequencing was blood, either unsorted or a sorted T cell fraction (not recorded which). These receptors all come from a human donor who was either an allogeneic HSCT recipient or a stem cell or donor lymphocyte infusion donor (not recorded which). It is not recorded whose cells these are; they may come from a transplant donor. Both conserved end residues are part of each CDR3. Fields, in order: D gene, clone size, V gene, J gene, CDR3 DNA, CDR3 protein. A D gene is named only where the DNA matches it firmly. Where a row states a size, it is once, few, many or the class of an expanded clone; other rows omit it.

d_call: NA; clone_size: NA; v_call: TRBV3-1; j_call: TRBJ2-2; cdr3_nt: TGTGCCAGCAGCCCCGGGCCCACCCAGAACACCGGGGAGCTGTTTTTT; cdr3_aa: CASSPGPTQNTGELFF
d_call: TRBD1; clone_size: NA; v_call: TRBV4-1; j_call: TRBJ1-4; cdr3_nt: TGCGCCAGCAGCCCGCGGGACAGGGGCTTTGGGGAACTGTTTTTT; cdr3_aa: CASSPRDRGFGELFF
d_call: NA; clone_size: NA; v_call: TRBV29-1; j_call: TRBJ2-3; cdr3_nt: TGCAGCGTCCCCCCAGTAGGGAGTGATACGCAGTATTTT; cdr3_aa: CSVPPVGSDTQYF
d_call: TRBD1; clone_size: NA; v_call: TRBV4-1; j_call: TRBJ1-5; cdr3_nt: TGCGCCAGCAGCCACGCCACCGACAGGGGGGATCAGCCCCAGCATTTT; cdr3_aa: CASSHATDRGDQPQHF
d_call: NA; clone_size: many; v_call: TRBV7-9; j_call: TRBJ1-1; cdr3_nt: TGTGCCAGCAGCTTAGGTTGGGGTGACACTGAAGCTTTCTTT; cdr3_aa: CASSLGWGDTEAFF
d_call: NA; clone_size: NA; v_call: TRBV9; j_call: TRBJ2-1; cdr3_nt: TGTGCCAGCAGCGTGGACCAAAGCTCCTACAATGAGCAGTTCTTC; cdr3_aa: CASSVDQSSYNEQFF
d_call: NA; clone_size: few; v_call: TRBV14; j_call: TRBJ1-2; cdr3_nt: TGTGCCAGCAGCCAAGGTGTCAGGGAGAATGGCTACACCTTC; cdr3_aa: CASSQGVRENGYTF
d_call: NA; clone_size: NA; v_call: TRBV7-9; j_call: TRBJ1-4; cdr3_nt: TGTGCCAGCAGCTTTCGGACGGGCCAGGAGACTAATGAAAAACTGTTTTTT; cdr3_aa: CASSFRTGQETNEKLFF
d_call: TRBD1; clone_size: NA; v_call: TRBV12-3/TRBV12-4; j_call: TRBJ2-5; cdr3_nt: TGTGCCAGCAGCCTCCGTTTGGACAGGAGAGAGACCCAGTACTTC; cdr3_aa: CASSLRLDRRETQYF
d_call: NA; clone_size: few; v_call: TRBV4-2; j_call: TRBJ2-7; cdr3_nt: TGTGCCAGCAGCCATCGGGGCGCCTACGAGCAGTACTTC; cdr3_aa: CASSHRGAYEQYF
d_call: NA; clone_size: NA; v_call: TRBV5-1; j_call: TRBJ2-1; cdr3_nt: TGCGCCAGCAGCTCATCTACGGGGGCCCAATCCAATGAGCAGTTCTTC; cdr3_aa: CASSSSTGAQSNEQFF
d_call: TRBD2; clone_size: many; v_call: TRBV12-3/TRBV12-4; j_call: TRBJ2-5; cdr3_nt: TGTGCCAGCAGCCCCGGGACTAGCGGGATACAAGAGACCCAGTACTTC; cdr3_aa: CASSPGTSGIQETQYF
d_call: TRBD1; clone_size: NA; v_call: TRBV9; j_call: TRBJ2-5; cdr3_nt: TGTGCCAGCAGTCCTCACTCCTTAGGACAGGGGAAAGAGACCCAGTACTTC; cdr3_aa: CASSPHSLGQGKETQYF
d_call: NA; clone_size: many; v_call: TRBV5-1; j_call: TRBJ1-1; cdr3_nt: TGCGCCAGTAAGAGGGAGGCATTGACAGGGAACACTGAAGCTTTCTTT; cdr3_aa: CASKREALTGNTEAFF
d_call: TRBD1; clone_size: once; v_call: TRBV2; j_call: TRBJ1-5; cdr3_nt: TGTGCCAGCAGCGAGGACAGGGGACAGCCCCAGCATTTT; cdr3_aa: CASSEDRGQPQHF
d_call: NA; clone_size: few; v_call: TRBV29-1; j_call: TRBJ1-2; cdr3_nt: TGCAGCGTTGATTTCCCCCGGAGGGCTAACTATGGCTACACCTTC; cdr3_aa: CSVDFPRRANYGYTF
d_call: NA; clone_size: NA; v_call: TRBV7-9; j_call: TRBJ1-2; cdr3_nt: TGTGCCACACTGAGCGACTATGGCTACACCTTC; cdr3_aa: CATLSDYGYTF
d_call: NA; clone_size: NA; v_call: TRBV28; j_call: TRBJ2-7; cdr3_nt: TGTGCCAGCAGTAACCTGGCGGCCCGAGACGAGCAGTACTTC; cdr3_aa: CASSNLAARDEQYF
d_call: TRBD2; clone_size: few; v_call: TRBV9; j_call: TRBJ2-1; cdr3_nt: TGTGCCAGCAGCGACCGACTAGCGGGAGCGCACAATGAGCAGTTCTTC; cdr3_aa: CASSDRLAGAHNEQFF
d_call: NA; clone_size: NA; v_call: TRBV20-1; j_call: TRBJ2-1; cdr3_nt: TGCAGTGCTAGGCTTCCGGAGCGGAGCTCCTACAATGAGCAGTTCTTC; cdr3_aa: CSARLPERSSYNEQFF
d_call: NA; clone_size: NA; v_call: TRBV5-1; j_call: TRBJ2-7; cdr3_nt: TGCGCCAGCAGCTTTCCGTCCGGAGACCTCTCCTACGAGCAGTACTTC; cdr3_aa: CASSFPSGDLSYEQYF
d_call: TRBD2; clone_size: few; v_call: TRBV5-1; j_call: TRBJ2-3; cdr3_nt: TGCGCCAGCAGCACCCGACTAGCGGGAGGGCCCACAGATACGCAGTATTTT; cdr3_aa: CASSTRLAGGPTDTQYF
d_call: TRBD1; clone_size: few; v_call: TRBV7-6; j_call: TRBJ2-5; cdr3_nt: TGTGCCAGCAGCTTAACAGGGGGCTGGCAAGAGACCCAGTACTTC; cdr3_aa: CASSLTGGWQETQYF
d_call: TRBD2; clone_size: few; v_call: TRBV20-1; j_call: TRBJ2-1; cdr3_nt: TGCAGTGCTATAACTCGGACTAGCGGGAGGGGAAACAATGAGCAGTTCTTC; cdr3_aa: CSAITRTSGRGNNEQFF
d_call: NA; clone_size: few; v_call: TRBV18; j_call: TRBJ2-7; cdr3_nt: TGTGCCAGCTCACCAAGGTACGGGGAGCAGTACTTC; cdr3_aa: CASSPRYGEQYF
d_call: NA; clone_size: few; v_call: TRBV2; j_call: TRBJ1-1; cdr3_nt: TGTGCCAGCAGTGAAGTTTATAGGAGTGAAGCTTTCTTT; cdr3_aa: CASSEVYRSEAFF
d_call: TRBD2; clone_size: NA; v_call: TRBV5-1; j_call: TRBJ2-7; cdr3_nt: TGCGCCAGCAGCTTGGGACTAGCGGGAGGATTCGAGCAGTACTTC; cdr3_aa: CASSLGLAGGFEQYF
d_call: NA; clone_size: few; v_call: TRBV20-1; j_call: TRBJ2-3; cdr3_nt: TGCAGTGCTAGAGCCATGACTAGACTCGTTAGCACAGATACGCAGTATTTT; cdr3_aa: CSARAMTRLVSTDTQYF
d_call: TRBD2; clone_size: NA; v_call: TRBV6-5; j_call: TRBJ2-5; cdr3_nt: TGTGCCAGCAGTTACAGGGCTAGCGGGGGTCAAGAGACCCAGTACTTC; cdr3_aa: CASSYRASGGQETQYF
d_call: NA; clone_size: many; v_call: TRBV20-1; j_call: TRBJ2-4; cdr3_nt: TGCAGTGCTTCCGGACGGGCCAAAAACATTCAGTACTTC; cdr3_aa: CSASGRAKNIQYF
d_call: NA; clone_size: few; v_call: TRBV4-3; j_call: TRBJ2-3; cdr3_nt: TGCGCCAGCAGCCAGGGGGTTTCGGGGAACACAGATACGCAGTATTTT; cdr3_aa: CASSQGVSGNTDTQYF
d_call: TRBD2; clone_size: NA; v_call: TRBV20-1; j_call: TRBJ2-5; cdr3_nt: TGCAGTGCTAGGGCGGGACTAGCGGTCCAAGAGACCCAGTACTTC; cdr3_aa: CSARAGLAVQETQYF
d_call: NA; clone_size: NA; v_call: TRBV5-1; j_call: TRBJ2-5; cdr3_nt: TGCGCCAGCAGCTTTCAGGGACTTAGGGCGCAAGAGACCCAGTACTTC; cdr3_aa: CASSFQGLRAQETQYF